This paragraph covers one T cell receptor beta chain sequence. Sequencing was performed with immunoSEQ multiplex PCR; in TCRdb, only in-frame clones are kept and a portion is missing. The sample lists about 59,000 clones; around nine tenths were seen once. This sample is drawn from a study of T cell changes during pregnancy in multiple sclerosis. Trimming shortened V by 5 bases and J by 3 bases, and 8 bases separated the two germline ends. The germline gives CDR1 SGHAT, CDR2 FQNNGV. This CDR3 has 13 amino acids. This clonotype originated in a human donor whose cells served as feeder cells for cultures in a pregnancy study. This chain connects TRBV11-2 to TRBJ2-1, with D possibly being TRBD2 (5 bases). What was sequenced was peripheral blood from another person, used as feeder cells. CDR3 sequence: CASSRELYNEQFF. The CDR3 DNA follows: TGTGCCAGCAGCCGGGAACTCTACAATGAGCAGTTCTTC.